Presented here are 3 T cell receptor beta chains from one specimen sequenced in a study of T cell responses to AZD1222 COVID-19 vaccine (TCRdb year 2021). Receptor amplification or capture employed the immunoSEQ multiplex PCR assay. Entries here come from immuneACCESS through TCRdb and include only in-frame sequences with V and J called. Some clones fail to appear in such tables; in the studies checked, an unresolved V gene covers under half of the shortfall, and the cause of the remainder is unknown. Across this sample there are fewer than 150,000 clones, with over 75% seen only once. The top ten hold around 9.4% of the sample. The meaning of the sample's time point label: baseline before first vaccination. The input for sequencing was peripheral blood, taken on day 0 of AZD1222 vaccination. These receptors were obtained from an adult in good health.

J is TRBJ1-3 and V is TRBV2; a weak D match, TRBD1 (5 bases). V was shortened by 6 bases and J by 2 bases, with 14 bases between the two germline ends. Germline values: CDR1 SNHLY, CDR2 FYNNEI. The CDR3 consists of 15 residues. Here the CDR3 DNA reads TGTGCCAGCAGGAGGGGACCGGGGCCTGGAAACACCATATATTTT. This encodes CASRRGPGPGNTIYF.

The chain joins TRBV28 to TRBJ2-7; 8 bases map to TRBD2. The germline V gene encodes CDR1 MDHEN and CDR2 SYDVKM. This CDR3 is 14 amino acids long. V lost 10 bases and J lost 2; bases outside the gene matches: 10. The CDR3: CATELADNPYEQYF. Written as DNA, the CDR3 is TGTGCCACCGAACTAGCGGACAATCCCTACGAGCAGTACTTC.

The gene calls are TRBV6-5 and TRBJ2-1; no clear D gene. Germline V gene lookup returns CDR1 MNHEY and CDR2 SVGAGI. CDR3 length: 13 residues. V dropped 2 bases and J dropped 7 bases, with 9 bases sitting between them. CDR3 sequence (DNA): TGTGCCAGCAGTTACAAGCCCGGGAATGAGCAGTTCTTC. This encodes CASSYKPGNEQFF.